Below are 11 T cell receptor beta chains sequenced from a single sample in a study of T cells in localized non-small cell lung cancer. Assay used: immunoSEQ multiplex PCR; TCRdb lists only in-frame clones, some missing. The table shows tens of thousands of clones, with around 84% occurring only once. The sample consisted of PBMCs, taken before any cancer treatment. The source of these receptors is a female donor with stage II lung adenocarcinoma.

V gene TRBV6-1 combines with J gene TRBJ1-2; D may be TRBD1 (6 bases). The length of the CDR3 is 15 residues. V was trimmed by 3 bases and J by 6 bases, leaving 17 bases between them. CDR1 is MNHNS and CDR2 is SASEGT in the germline V gene. In nucleotides, the CDR3 is TGTGCCAGCAGTGACCGGACAGACCTGTCTGATGGCTACACCTTC. This gives the protein CASSDRTDLSDGYTF.

This chain links TRBV9 with TRBJ1-2; D unclear. The V end lost 3 bases, the J end lost 4 bases, and 7 bases lay between the germline ends. This CDR3 has 12 amino acids. Germline assignment: CDR1 SGDLS and CDR2 YYNGEE. CDR3 residues: CASSADGYGYTF. The CDR3 DNA reads TGTGCCAGCAGCGCAGACGGCTATGGCTACACCTTC.

The gene calls are TRBV4-1 and TRBJ2-7, with D possibly matching TRBD2 (7 bases). Germline V gene sequence: CDR1 MGHRA, CDR2 YSYEKL. V gave up 7 bases and J gave up 5 bases, with 21 bases separating them. CDR3 size: 15 residues. CDR3 coding DNA: TGCGCCAGCACCCACCGTCCGGGGGGCGGACACGAGCAGTACTTC. Its translation: CASTHRPGGGHEQYF.

The chain combines TRBV7-9 with TRBJ2-1; TRBD2 agrees at 15 bases. The germline gives CDR1 SEHNR, CDR2 FQNEAQ (reference sequence). V dropped 5 bases and J dropped 3; count of bases not matched to a gene: 8. The CDR3 runs 18 residues. For the CDR3, the DNA is TGTGCCAGCAGCCTTTTTGGACTAGCGGGGGGGCGCTACAATGAGCAGTTCTTC. It encodes CASSLFGLAGGRYNEQFF.

This sequence joins TRBV5-6 and TRBJ1-2, with TRBD1 matching 10 bases. J lost 5 bases, V lost 3 bases, and 7 bases had no gene match. CDR1 SGHDT and CDR2 YYEEEE come from the germline V gene. This CDR3 has 15 residues. CDR3 loop: CASSYRDRGTYGYTF. DNA for the CDR3: TGTGCCAGCAGCTACCGGGACAGGGGAACTTATGGCTACACCTTC.

This clone showed up just once. The CDR3 here is CASSVGAGTIKNTEAFF. As DNA, the CDR3 is TGTGCCAGCAGCGTAGGGGCAGGAACTATTAAGAACACTGAAGCTTTCTTT. This chain connects TRBV9 to TRBJ1-1; D unresolved. The germline CDR1 and CDR2 sequences are SGDLS and YYNGEE. With 0 bases removed from V and 1 base from J, the gap between germline ends came to 16 bases. The CDR3 sequence is 17 residues long.

The rearrangement uses TRBV29-1 and TRBJ1-1; D ambiguous. Per germline, CDR1 SQVTM and CDR2 ANQGSEA. V was shortened by 4 bases and J by 4 bases, with 7 bases between the two germline ends. The CDR3 runs to 11 residues. This CDR3 reads CSVGGSTEAFF. CDR3 bases: TGCAGCGTTGGAGGTAGCACTGAAGCTTTCTTT.

There are a few counts of this clone. The chain carries TRBV11-2 and TRBJ1-5; a possible D gene is TRBD1 (6 bases). Trimming pared 0 bases from V and 3 bases from J, leaving 15 bases between. Germline CDR1 is SGHAT and CDR2 is FQNNGV. The CDR3 covers 17 residues. The CDR3 spells CASSLDLQGFNNQPQHF. The CDR3 DNA is TGTGCCAGCAGCTTAGACCTACAGGGATTTAACAATCAGCCCCAGCATTTT.

The chain couples TRBV7-9 to TRBJ2-3; TRBD2 is a possible D gene (6 bases). CDR1 is SEHNR, CDR2 FQNEAQ, per germline (reference sequence). This CDR3 has 17 amino acids. The V end lost 1 base, the J end lost 10 bases, and 24 bases lay between the germline ends. The CDR3 region has the DNA TGTGCCAGCAGCTTAGACCGGGACGCAGGTGGGGGAGGTTCGCAGTATTTT. Translation gives CASSLDRDAGGGGSQYF.

This sequence joins TRBV6-5 and TRBJ2-1, with D tentatively TRBD2 (6 bases). Germline V lookup: CDR1 MNHEY, CDR2 SVGAGI. V lost 2 bases and J lost 7, with 15 bases in between. This CDR3 contains 15 residues. The CDR3 region has the DNA TGTGCCAGCAGTTACGGCCCGGGGGTTGAGAATGAGCAGTTCTTC. Amino acids: CASSYGPGVENEQFF.

The chain uses TRBV7-3 and TRBJ2-1, with 9 bases identical to TRBD1. V lost 5 bases and J lost 4; bases outside the gene matches: 3. In germline, CDR1 is SGHTA, CDR2 FQGTGA. The CDR3 runs 14 residues. The CDR3 is CASSAGQGYNEQFF. Written as DNA, the CDR3 is TGTGCCAGCAGCGCAGGACAGGGGTACAATGAGCAGTTCTTC.